A selection of T cell receptor beta chains follows, all from one sample in a study of siplizumab effects on memory and regulatory T cells. The table came from immunoSEQ multiplex PCR; TCRdb's copy has only in-frame clones and leaves some out. The table has about 85,000 clones, approximately 95% seen once. Material for sequencing was CD8+ T cells sorted from blood. The receptor set was obtained from a human donor in good health. The CDR3 runs from the conserved cysteine through the conserved F or W.

j_gene: TRBJ1-6
v_gene: TRBV9
CDR3aa: CASSPNREGSPLHF

j_gene: TRBJ2-1
v_gene: TRBV7-9
CDR3aa: CASSQRPTSRLVSYNEQFF

j_gene: TRBJ2-3
v_gene: TRBV27
CDR3aa: CASSLEDRGTDTQYF

j_gene: TRBJ1-6
v_gene: TRBV5-1
CDR3aa: CASSSGTGNSPLHF

j_gene: TRBJ2-2
v_gene: TRBV2
CDR3aa: CASSTGGTSGNLRTGELFF

j_gene: TRBJ2-1
v_gene: TRBV23-1
CDR3aa: CARNKWKTGSYNEQFF

j_gene: TRBJ1-4
v_gene: TRBV6-4
CDR3aa: CASSDLTEVRQGICEKLFF

j_gene: TRBJ2-7
v_gene: TRBV7-3
CDR3aa: CASSLGTSGMYEQYF

j_gene: TRBJ2-5
v_gene: TRBV7-9
CDR3aa: CASSQGLEETQYF

j_gene: TRBJ2-3
v_gene: TRBV7-9
CDR3aa: CASSPMEDKYTDTQYF

j_gene: TRBJ1-1
v_gene: TRBV5-1
CDR3aa: CASSLGTGLTEAFF

j_gene: TRBJ2-7
v_gene: TRBV5-4
CDR3aa: CASSFRGRVGARGAYEQYF

j_gene: TRBJ2-7
v_gene: TRBV5-4
CDR3aa: CASSFDGSYEQYF

j_gene: TRBJ2-7
v_gene: TRBV30
CDR3aa: CAWSDRGYYYEQYF

j_gene: TRBJ1-3
v_gene: TRBV7-9
CDR3aa: CASSLGAEGNTIYF

j_gene: TRBJ1-2
v_gene: TRBV5-6
CDR3aa: CASSLGVSYGYTF

j_gene: TRBJ2-1
v_gene: TRBV27
CDR3aa: CASSFSGLSGYNEQFF

j_gene: TRBJ1-1
v_gene: TRBV6-6
CDR3aa: CASSWTGNSEAFF

j_gene: TRBJ2-1
v_gene: TRBV27
CDR3aa: CASSLSGTSNEQFF

j_gene: TRBJ2-1
v_gene: TRBV29-1
CDR3aa: CSARLGLAGGPLVVQFF

j_gene: TRBJ2-7
v_gene: TRBV6-1
CDR3aa: CASSVEAGGSYEQYF

j_gene: TRBJ1-2
v_gene: TRBV23-1
CDR3aa: CASSQSATGGVRYRYGYTF

j_gene: TRBJ2-1
v_gene: TRBV19
CDR3aa: CASSIAGAGEQFF

j_gene: TRBJ2-7
v_gene: TRBV5-6
CDR3aa: CASSSYNSYEQYF

j_gene: TRBJ2-3
v_gene: TRBV19
CDR3aa: CASSMDYPDTQYF

j_gene: TRBJ2-7
v_gene: TRBV29-1
CDR3aa: CSAVVSYEQYF

j_gene: TRBJ2-3
v_gene: TRBV11-2
CDR3aa: CASSFPGAGGPSDTQYF

j_gene: TRBJ2-7
v_gene: TRBV5-1
CDR3aa: CASSLGTALWEEQYF

j_gene: TRBJ2-7
v_gene: TRBV6-5
CDR3aa: CASSPTGRTYEQYF

j_gene: TRBJ2-7
v_gene: TRBV19
CDR3aa: CASSIAPTSSYEQYF

j_gene: TRBJ1-5
v_gene: TRBV7-6
CDR3aa: CASSLGAGVNQPQHF

j_gene: TRBJ1-1
v_gene: TRBV2
CDR3aa: CASSVSAEEMSSEAFF

j_gene: TRBJ2-3
v_gene: TRBV7-3
CDR3aa: CASSLVLGSADTQYF

j_gene: TRBJ2-5
v_gene: TRBV7-3
CDR3aa: CASSLGGWETQYF

j_gene: TRBJ2-7
v_gene: TRBV30
CDR3aa: CAWSYSLGSYEQYF

j_gene: TRBJ2-7
v_gene: TRBV21-1
CDR3aa: CASSEAGADYEQYF

j_gene: TRBJ2-1
v_gene: TRBV4-1
CDR3aa: CASSHPTGGGNNEQFF

j_gene: TRBJ2-5
v_gene: TRBV7-9
CDR3aa: CASSLALTGMETQYF

j_gene: TRBJ2-1
v_gene: TRBV4-1
CDR3aa: CASSQDSASGRAYNEQFF

j_gene: TRBJ1-5
v_gene: TRBV19
CDR3aa: CASSIGARSYQPQHF

j_gene: TRBJ2-7
v_gene: TRBV6-5
CDR3aa: CASTGTSESYEQYF

j_gene: TRBJ2-7
v_gene: TRBV27
CDR3aa: CASRMTSGWYEQYF

j_gene: TRBJ2-3
v_gene: TRBV5-7
CDR3aa: CASSFTDTQYF

j_gene: TRBJ2-7
v_gene: TRBV27
CDR3aa: CASSFSGEYEQYF

j_gene: TRBJ2-2
v_gene: TRBV4-2
CDR3aa: CASSQGAETGELFF

j_gene: TRBJ2-3
v_gene: TRBV5-1
CDR3aa: CASLPTTTGGKQYF

j_gene: TRBJ2-2
v_gene: TRBV6-5
CDR3aa: CASSPLHDTGELFF

j_gene: TRBJ2-7
v_gene: TRBV29-1
CDR3aa: CSVEVVGRAGEQYF

j_gene: TRBJ2-7
v_gene: TRBV9
CDR3aa: CASSVGLAGYEQYF

j_gene: TRBJ2-1
v_gene: TRBV7-3
CDR3aa: CASSLMGYNEQFF

j_gene: TRBJ2-7
v_gene: TRBV19
CDR3aa: CASSTGRLDEQYF

j_gene: TRBJ1-6
v_gene: TRBV5-1
CDR3aa: CASSLGTGISPLHF

j_gene: TRBJ2-1
v_gene: TRBV2
CDR3aa: CASEESYNEQFF

j_gene: TRBJ2-3
v_gene: TRBV7-3
CDR3aa: CASSPMNTDTQYF

j_gene: TRBJ1-2
v_gene: TRBV14
CDR3aa: CASSQEWVPYYGYTF

j_gene: TRBJ2-3
v_gene: TRBV19
CDR3aa: CASTVKSGRTDTQYF

j_gene: TRBJ2-7
v_gene: TRBV5-8
CDR3aa: CASSTSGRRRDEQYF

j_gene: TRBJ2-3
v_gene: TRBV7-2
CDR3aa: CASSLSSGPLTTDTQYF